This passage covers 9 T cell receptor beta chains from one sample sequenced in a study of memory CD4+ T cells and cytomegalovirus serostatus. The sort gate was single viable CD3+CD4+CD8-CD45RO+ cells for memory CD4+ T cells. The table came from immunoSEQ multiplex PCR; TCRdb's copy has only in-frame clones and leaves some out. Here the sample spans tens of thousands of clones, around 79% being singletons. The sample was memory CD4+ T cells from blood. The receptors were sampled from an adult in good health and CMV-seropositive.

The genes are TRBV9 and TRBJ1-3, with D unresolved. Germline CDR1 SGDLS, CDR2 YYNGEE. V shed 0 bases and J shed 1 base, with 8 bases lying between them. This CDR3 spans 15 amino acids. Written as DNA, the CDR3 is TGTGCCAGCAGCGTAGGAGCAGTTTCTGGAAACACCATATATTTT. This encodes CASSVGAVSGNTIYF. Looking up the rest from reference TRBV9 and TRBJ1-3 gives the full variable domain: DSGVTQTPKHLITATGQRVTLRCSPRSGDLSVYWYQQSLDQGLQFLIQYYNGEERAKGNILERFSAQQFPDLHSELNLSSLELGDSALYFCASSVGAVSGNTIYFGEGSWLTVV.

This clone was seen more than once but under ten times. The DNA for the CDR3 is TGTGCCAGCAGGGGGACGTGGACCCTCTATGGCTACACCTTC. Translating it yields CASRGTWTLYGYTF. The chain employs TRBV5-5 and TRBJ1-2; D perhaps matches TRBD1 (5 bases). V shed 5 bases and J shed 4 bases, with 15 bases lying between them. The CDR3 spans 14 residues. CDR1 and CDR2 (germline): SGHKS, YYEKEE (reference sequence).

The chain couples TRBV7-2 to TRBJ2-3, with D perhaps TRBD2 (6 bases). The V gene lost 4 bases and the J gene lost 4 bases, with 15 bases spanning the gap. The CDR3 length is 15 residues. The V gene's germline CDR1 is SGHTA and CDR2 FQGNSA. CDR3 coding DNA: TGTGCCAGCAGCTCACCGGGACTTCCTTCAGATACGCAGTATTTT. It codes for CASSSPGLPSDTQYF. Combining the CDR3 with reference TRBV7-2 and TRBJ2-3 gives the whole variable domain GAGVSQSPSNKVTEKGKDVELRCDPISGHTALYWYRQSLGQGLEFLIYFQGNSAPDKSGLPSDRFSAERTGGSVSTLTIQRTQQEDSAVYLCASSSPGLPSDTQYFGPGTRLTVL.

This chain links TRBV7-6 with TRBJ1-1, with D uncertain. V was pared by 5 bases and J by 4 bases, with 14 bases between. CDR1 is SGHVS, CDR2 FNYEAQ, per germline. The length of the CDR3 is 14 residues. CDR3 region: CASSPIGEGTEAFF. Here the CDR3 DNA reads TGTGCCAGCAGCCCCATTGGGGAGGGCACTGAAGCTTTCTTT.

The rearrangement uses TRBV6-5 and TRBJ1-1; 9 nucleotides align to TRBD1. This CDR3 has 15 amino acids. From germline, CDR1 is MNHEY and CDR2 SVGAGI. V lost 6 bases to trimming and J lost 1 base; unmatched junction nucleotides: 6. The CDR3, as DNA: TGTGCCAGCAGGTCACAGGGGGCGGCGAACACTGAAGCTTTCTTT. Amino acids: CASRSQGAANTEAFF.

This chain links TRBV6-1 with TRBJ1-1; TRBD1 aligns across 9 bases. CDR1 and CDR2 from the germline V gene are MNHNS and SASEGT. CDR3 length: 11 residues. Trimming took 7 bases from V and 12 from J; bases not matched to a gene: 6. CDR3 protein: CASILGQGPFF. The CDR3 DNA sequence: TGTGCCAGCATCCTGGGACAGGGCCCTTTCTTT.

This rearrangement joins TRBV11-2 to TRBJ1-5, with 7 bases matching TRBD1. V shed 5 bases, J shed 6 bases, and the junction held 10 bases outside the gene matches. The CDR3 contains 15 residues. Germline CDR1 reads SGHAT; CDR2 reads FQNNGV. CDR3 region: CASSPQGGLGQPQHF. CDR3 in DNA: TGTGCCAGCAGCCCCCAGGGGGGGCTGGGTCAGCCCCAGCATTTT.

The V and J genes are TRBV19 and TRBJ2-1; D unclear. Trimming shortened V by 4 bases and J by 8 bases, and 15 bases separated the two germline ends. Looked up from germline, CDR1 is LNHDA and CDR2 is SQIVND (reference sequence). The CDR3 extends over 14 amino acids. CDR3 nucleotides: TGTGCCAGTAGTAGGGAAAGCCGAGGCCATGAGCAGTTCTTC. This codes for CASSRESRGHEQFF. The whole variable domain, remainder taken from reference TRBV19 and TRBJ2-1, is DGGITQSPKYLFRKEGQNVTLSCEQNLNHDAMYWYRQDPGQGLRLIYYSQIVNDFQKGDIAEGYSVSREKKESFPLTVTSAQKNPTAFYLCASSRESRGHEQFFGPGTRLTVL.

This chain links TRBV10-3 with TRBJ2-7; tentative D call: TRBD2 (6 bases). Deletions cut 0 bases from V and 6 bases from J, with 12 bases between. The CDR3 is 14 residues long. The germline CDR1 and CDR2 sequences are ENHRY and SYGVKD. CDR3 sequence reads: CAISESGTPIEQYV. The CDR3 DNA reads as TGTGCCATCAGTGAGTCTGGGACTCCCATCGAGCAGTACGTC.